One sample yielded the 26 T cell receptor beta chains listed below, sequenced in a study of patients and donors after allogeneic stem cell transplantation. TCRdb analysed the RT-PCR reads with MiXCR anew, one entry per CDR3 protein. The data show about 110,000 distinct CDR3 sequences, with 35% seen just once and around 25% held by the top ten. Material for sequencing was blood, either unsorted or a sorted T cell fraction (not recorded which). These receptors came from a human donor who was either an allogeneic HSCT recipient or a stem cell or donor lymphocyte infusion donor (not recorded which). It is not recorded whose cells these are; they may come from a transplant donor.

This clonotype was seen repeatedly, ten times or more. The V gene is TRBV10-3, the J gene TRBJ1-6, with D tentatively TRBD1 (6 bases). Trimming shortened V by 6 bases and J by 10 bases, and 13 bases separated the two germline ends. The CDR3 runs 13 residues. Per the germline V gene, CDR1 is ENHRY and CDR2 is SYGVKD. The CDR3 sequence is CAISLRDNSPLHF. The CDR3 DNA reads TGTGCCATCAGCCTCCGGGACAACTCACCCCTCCACTTT.

The V and J genes are TRBV5-5 and TRBJ2-2; 7 bases map to TRBD1. J gave up 5 bases and V 1 base, and 2 bases lay outside the gene matches. Germline V lookup: CDR1 SGHKS, CDR2 YYEKEE (reference sequence). The CDR3 covers 14 residues. The CDR3 spells CASSLLDRTGELFF. The CDR3 nucleotides are TGTGCCAGCAGCTTGTTGGACAGGACCGGGGAGCTGTTTTTT.

The chain links TRBV7-2 to TRBJ1-1; tentative D call: TRBD1 (6 bases). The CDR3 covers 14 residues. Germline V gene sequence: CDR1 SGHTA, CDR2 FQGNSA. The germline V and J ends were trimmed by 6 bases and 3 bases, with 14 bases remaining between them. CDR3 residues: CASSMTGFDTEAFF. CDR3 DNA sequence: TGTGCCAGCAGTATGACAGGATTTGACACTGAAGCTTTCTTT.

The chain carries TRBV7-2 and TRBJ1-6; D gene unclear. Between the trimmed V and J ends, which lost 0 bases and 3 bases, there was a span of 9 bases. This CDR3 is built from 16 residues. The germline CDR1 and CDR2 sequences are SGHTA and FQGNSA. The CDR3: CASSLALGGYNSPLHF. In nucleotides, the CDR3 is TGTGCCAGCAGCTTAGCGCTAGGAGGCTATAATTCACCCCTCCACTTT. Looking up the rest from reference TRBV7-2 and TRBJ1-6 gives the full variable domain: GAGVSQSPSNKVTEKGKDVELRCDPISGHTALYWYRQSLGQGLEFLIYFQGNSAPDKSGLPSDRFSAERTGGSVSTLTIQRTQQEDSAVYLCASSLALGGYNSPLHFGNGTRLTVT.

This clonotype was observed a handful of times. The chain carries TRBV4-2 and TRBJ1-6; 9 bases fit TRBD1. The CDR3 covers 19 residues. Germline CDR1 and CDR2: LGHNA and YNFKEQ. Germline trimming cut 0 bases from V and 2 bases from J; bases unmatched to any gene: 8. The CDR3 nucleotides are TGTGCCAGCAGCCAAGATTACAGGGGGCGCATTACCTATAATTCACCCCTCCACTTT. This translates into CASSQDYRGRITYNSPLHF.

This clonotype was found a few times. The chain combines TRBV20-1 with TRBJ1-2; a weak D match, TRBD1 (5 bases). Germline CDR1 reads DFQATT; CDR2 reads SNEGSKA (reference sequence). Between the trimmed V and J ends, which lost 3 bases and 3 bases, there was a span of 17 bases. The CDR3 is made up of 15 amino acids. CDR3 DNA: TGCAGTGCTAGTGTTAGGACTGGGGGTGACTATGGCTACACCTTC. It encodes CSASVRTGGDYGYTF.

V usage is TRBV10-3 and J usage is TRBJ2-1; 7 bases align to TRBD2. V gave up 6 bases and J gave up 2 bases; unmatched junction bases: 10. CDR1 and CDR2 from the germline V gene are ENHRY and SYGVKD. This CDR3 region has 16 residues. This CDR3 is CAISPELAGAYNEQFF. Written as DNA, the CDR3 is TGTGCCATCAGCCCCGAGTTGGCGGGGGCCTACAATGAGCAGTTCTTC.

The chain recombines TRBV7-2 with TRBJ2-2, with a possible D match to TRBD2 (5 bases). The CDR3 extends over 15 amino acids. V dropped 6 bases and J dropped 2 bases, with 13 bases sitting between them. In germline, CDR1 is SGHTA, CDR2 FQGNSA. The CDR3: CASRRSGTNTGELFF. CDR3 nucleotide sequence: TGTGCCAGCAGGCGGAGCGGAACCAACACCGGGGAGCTGTTTTTT.

This clonotype was seen a handful of times. The chain has TRBV27 and TRBJ1-1; D ambiguous. The CDR3 consists of 13 residues. Germline CDR1 reads MNHEY; CDR2 reads SMNVEV (reference sequence). V dropped 5 bases and J dropped 6 bases, with 13 bases sitting between them. The CDR3 coding sequence is TGTGCCAGCAGTCCCTCATTCGGGCCTGAAGCTTTCTTT. Its protein product is CASSPSFGPEAFF.

The J gene is TRBJ2-3, the V gene TRBV28; D not certain. V was trimmed by 6 bases and J by 6 bases, leaving 13 bases between them. The CDR3 has 13 amino acids. The germline V gene encodes CDR1 MDHEN and CDR2 SYDVKM. The DNA for the CDR3 is TGTGCCAGCAGGGGTAGGTTCTCCGATACGCAGTATTTT. Its protein product is CASRGRFSDTQYF.

The J gene is TRBJ2-1, the V gene TRBV7-9; 10 bases fit TRBD2. The CDR3 covers 15 residues. Germline assignment: CDR1 SEHNR and CDR2 FQNEAQ (reference sequence). Unmatched junction bases numbered 11, after V lost 11 bases and J lost 4 bases. CDR3 residues: CAYRQTSGPYNEQFF. In DNA form, the CDR3 reads TGTGCCTACAGACAGACTAGCGGGCCTTACAATGAGCAGTTCTTC.

This clonotype was detected a few times. The rearrangement uses TRBV7-2 and TRBJ1-3; D is undetermined. Germline-derived CDR1 and CDR2 are SGHTA and FQGNSA. The CDR3 is 12 residues long. V lost 3 bases and J lost 3, with 3 bases in between. In DNA form, the CDR3 reads TGTGCCAGCAGCTTGAATGGAAACACCATATATTTT. Its translation: CASSLNGNTIYF. Full variable domain (missing parts from reference TRBV7-2 and TRBJ1-3): GAGVSQSPSNKVTEKGKDVELRCDPISGHTALYWYRQSLGQGLEFLIYFQGNSAPDKSGLPSDRFSAERTGGSVSTLTIQRTQQEDSAVYLCASSLNGNTIYFGEGSWLTVV.

The gene calls are TRBV6-5 and TRBJ2-1; possibly TRBD1 for D (6 bases). The CDR3 totals 15 residues. Germline V gene sequence: CDR1 MNHEY, CDR2 SVGAGI. The V gene lost 0 bases and the J gene lost 11 bases, with 17 bases spanning the gap. The chain's CDR3 is CASSYSNQGQGKQFF. The CDR3 nucleotides read TGTGCCAGCAGTTACTCGAATCAGGGGCAGGGGAAGCAGTTCTTC.

This clonotype was counted only a few times. This sequence joins TRBV20-1 and TRBJ1-5; D remains ambiguous. CDR3 length equals 14 residues. The V gene's germline CDR1 is DFQATT and CDR2 SNEGSKA (reference sequence). Deletions cut 6 bases from V and 7 bases from J, with 19 bases between. The CDR3 sequence is CSAMSGIGKQPQHF. CDR3 in DNA: TGCAGTGCCATGAGTGGGATCGGAAAACAGCCCCAGCATTTT.

The table lists this clonotype with a few counts. The rearrangement links TRBV6-6 to TRBJ1-6; tentatively, D is TRBD1 (5 bases). The V and J ends lost 5 bases and 6 bases respectively, with 17 bases between them. The CDR3 length is 16 residues. The germline CDR1 and CDR2 sequences are MNHNY and SVGAGI (reference sequence). CDR3 nucleotide sequence: TGTGCCAGCAGTACCCGACAGTCTGTGTTTAATTCACCCCTCCACTTT. Amino acids: CASSTRQSVFNSPLHF.

There are a few counts of this clonotype. The chain recombines TRBV9 with TRBJ2-2; 8 nucleotides match TRBD1. From germline, CDR1 is SGDLS and CDR2 YYNGEE. The junction had 15 bases not matched to a gene; V was cut back by 1 base and J by 1 base. The length of the CDR3 is 20 residues. The CDR3 sequence: CASSVLPPFETGENTGELFF. Here the CDR3 DNA reads TGTGCCAGCAGCGTACTCCCCCCGTTTGAGACAGGGGAGAACACCGGGGAGCTGTTTTTT.

The CDR3 sequence is CASSQEGTSGNPQYF. The CDR3 DNA reads TGTGCCAGCAGCCAAGAGGGGACTAGCGGGAACCCCCAGTACTTC. The rearrangement joins TRBV4-2 to TRBJ2-5, with TRBD2 identical over 13 bases. CDR3 length equals 15 residues. The V gene end was trimmed by 0 bases and the J gene end by 9 bases; junction bases not matched to a gene: 4. Germline values: CDR1 LGHNA, CDR2 YNFKEQ.

This clonotype was counted only a few times. The V gene is TRBV6-5, the J gene TRBJ1-3, with a weak D call TRBD1 (5 bases). The CDR3 spans 14 residues. Germline CDR1 reads MNHEY; CDR2 reads SVGAGI. The V gene lost 9 bases and the J gene lost 4 bases, with 16 bases spanning the gap. The DNA of the CDR3 is TGTGCCAGTTTTACAGGTGACTCAGGAAACACCATATATTTT. Protein: CASFTGDSGNTIYF.

The rearrangement joins TRBV6-2 or TRBV6-3 to TRBJ1-5; TRBD1 matches at 8 bases. After removal of 7 bases from V and 5 bases from J, the junction contained 4 bases not matched to a gene. CDR1 MNHEY and CDR2 SVGEGT come from the germline V gene. This CDR3 spans 13 amino acids. DNA for the CDR3: TGTGCCAGCACTCGGACAGGGCATCAGCCCCAGCATTTT. Amino acid sequence: CASTRTGHQPQHF.

This clonotype has only a few counts. The chain employs TRBV27 and TRBJ2-3, with D hard to call. Germline V lookup: CDR1 MNHEY, CDR2 SMNVEV (reference sequence). The CDR3 contains 15 residues. V lost 2 bases to trimming and J lost 0 bases, with 9 bases between them. CDR3 region: CASSLGVSSTDTQYF. The CDR3 DNA sequence: TGTGCCAGCAGTTTAGGAGTTTCTAGCACAGATACGCAGTATTTT.

The chain is built from TRBV9 and TRBJ2-2; 11 bases line up with TRBD2. CDR1 and CDR2 (germline): SGDLS, YYNGEE. CDR3 length: 15 residues. V trimming: 3 bases; J trimming: 8 bases; junction bases outside the gene matches: 6. CDR3 residues: CASSADGLAGGELFF. The CDR3 DNA is TGTGCCAGCAGCGCAGATGGACTAGCGGGTGGGGAGCTGTTTTTT. The variable domain in full, completed from reference TRBV9 and TRBJ2-2, reads DSGVTQTPKHLITATGQRVTLRCSPRSGDLSVYWYQQSLDQGLQFLIQYYNGEERAKGNILERFSAQQFPDLHSELNLSSLELGDSALYFCASSADGLAGGELFFGEGSRLTVL.

This clonotype was counted only a few times. The chain employs TRBV5-6 and TRBJ2-3; TRBD1 matches at 7 bases. With V trimmed by 0 bases and J by 2 bases, 6 bases remained unmatched. CDR1 is SGHDT and CDR2 is YYEEEE in the germline V gene. CDR3 size: 16 residues. CDR3 DNA: TGTGCCAGCAGCTTGGACTGGACAGGTAACACAGATACGCAGTATTTT. Translating it yields CASSLDWTGNTDTQYF.

The sample holds a few counts of this clonotype. V gene TRBV4-3 combines with J gene TRBJ2-1; 9 positions match TRBD1. CDR3 length: 15 amino acids. CDR1 is LGHNA and CDR2 is YSLEER in the germline V gene. Trimming removed 3 bases from V and 8 bases from J; junction bases left unmatched: 8. Here the CDR3 DNA reads TGCGCCAGCAGCCAGCCGGGACAGGGCCCCGATGAGCAGTTCTTC. It encodes CASSQPGQGPDEQFF.

There are a few counts of this clonotype. The V gene is TRBV29-1, the J gene TRBJ1-1; 12 nucleotides match TRBD1. This CDR3 is 17 amino acids long. CDR1 and CDR2 from the germline V gene are SQVTM and ANQGSEA. The trim removed 6 bases at V and 1 base at J, leaving 12 bases unmatched. The chain's CDR3 is CSVYTPGQGAKNTEAFF. The CDR3 nucleotides are TGCAGCGTCTACACGCCGGGACAGGGGGCTAAGAACACTGAAGCTTTCTTT. The whole variable domain, remainder taken from reference TRBV29-1 and TRBJ1-1, is SAVISQKPSRDICQRGTSLTIQCQVDSQVTMMFWYRQQPGQSLTLIATANQGSEATYESGFVIDKFPISRPNLTFSTLTVSNMSPEDSSIYLCSVYTPGQGAKNTEAFFGQGTRLTVV.

The chain has TRBV7-9 and TRBJ2-7; 7 bases match TRBD1. V gave up 5 bases and J gave up 4 bases; unmatched junction bases: 5. Germline-derived CDR1 and CDR2 are SEHNR and FQNEAQ (reference sequence). The CDR3 covers 13 residues. The CDR3 region has the DNA TGTGCCAGCAGCGCCCGGGACAGATACGAGCAGTACTTC. It yields the protein CASSARDRYEQYF.

This clonotype was seen only a few times. The chain uses TRBV4-3 and TRBJ1-6; D gene ambiguous. CDR1 and CDR2 from the germline V gene are LGHNA and YSLEER. This CDR3 region has 18 residues. The germline V and J ends were trimmed by 0 bases and 0 bases, with 12 bases remaining between them. In DNA form, the CDR3 reads TGCGCCAGCAGCCAAGAGGGTATGGGGAGCTCCTATAATTCACCCCTCCACTTT. It encodes CASSQEGMGSSYNSPLHF.